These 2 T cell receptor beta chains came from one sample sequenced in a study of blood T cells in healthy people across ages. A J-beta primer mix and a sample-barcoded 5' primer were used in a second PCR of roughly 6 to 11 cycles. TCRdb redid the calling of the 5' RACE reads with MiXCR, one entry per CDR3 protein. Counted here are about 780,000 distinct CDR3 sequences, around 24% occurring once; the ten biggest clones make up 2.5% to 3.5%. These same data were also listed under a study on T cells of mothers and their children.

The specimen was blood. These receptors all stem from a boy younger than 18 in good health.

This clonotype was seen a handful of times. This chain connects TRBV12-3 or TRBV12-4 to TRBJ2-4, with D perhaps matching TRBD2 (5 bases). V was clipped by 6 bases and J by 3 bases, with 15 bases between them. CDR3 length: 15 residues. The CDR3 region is CASRRAVGGKNIQYF. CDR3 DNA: TGTGCCAGCAGGAGGGCCGTGGGTGGCAAAAACATTCAGTACTTC.

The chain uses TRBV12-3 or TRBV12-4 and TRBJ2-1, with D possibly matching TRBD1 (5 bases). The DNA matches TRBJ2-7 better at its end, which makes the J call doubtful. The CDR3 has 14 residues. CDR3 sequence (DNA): TGTGCCAGCAGCCCCACAGGTAGGGCCTACGAGCAGTACTTC. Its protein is CASSPTGRAYEQYF.